Listed here are 25 T cell receptor beta chains from one sample, sequenced in a study of CD8 T cells in ankylosing spondylitis. A single record per CDR3 protein comes from TCRdb applying MiXCR to the 5' RACE reads. The sample yields around 220,000 distinct CDR3 sequences, roughly a tenth seen once. Specimen: blood, either unsorted or a sorted T cell fraction (not recorded which). The receptors here all came from a male donor with ankylosing spondylitis or in good health (not recorded which).

This clonotype was found many times. The chain couples TRBV5-1 to TRBJ1-2; D gene uncertain. This CDR3 comprises 14 residues. Trimming left V 1 base short and J 2 bases short, with 9 bases between. CDR1 SGHRS and CDR2 YFSETQ come from the germline V gene. Written as DNA, the CDR3 is TGCGCCAGCAGCTTGCTGGCGGAGAACTATGGCTACACCTTC. This encodes CASSLLAENYGYTF.

This clonotype was seen many times. V and J are TRBV7-2 and TRBJ2-1, with 10 nucleotides matching TRBD2. Per germline, CDR1 SGHTA and CDR2 FQGNSA. Trimming cost V 8 bases and J 2 bases; bases outside gene matches: 12. This CDR3 comprises 17 residues. As DNA, the CDR3 is TGTGCCAGCGATCGGCCTAGCGGGGGAGTAACCTACAATGAGCAGTTCTTC. It encodes CASDRPSGGVTYNEQFF.

At least ten counts were recorded for this clonotype. The V call is TRBV20-1, the J call TRBJ2-1; possibly TRBD1 or TRBD2 for D (5 bases each). The germline V gene encodes CDR1 DFQATT and CDR2 SNEGSKA (reference sequence). The CDR3 covers 14 residues. V lost 5 bases to trimming and J lost 12 bases, with 23 bases between them. The CDR3 bases are TGCAGTGCTTCCCGGGACGGCTATTTCTCCACGCAGTTCTTC. Amino acid sequence: CSASRDGYFSTQFF.

CDR3 loop: CATRRDRGRGTEAFF. The CDR3 DNA is TGTGCCACCAGACGGGACAGGGGACGGGGCACTGAAGCTTTCTTT. The chain employs TRBV15 and TRBJ1-1, with TRBD1 identical over 10 bases. Germline V gives CDR1 LNHNV, CDR2 YYDKDF (reference sequence). The V segment lost 6 bases and the J segment 4 bases; nucleotides outside the gene matches: 8. CDR3 size: 15 residues.

This chain links TRBV4-2 with TRBJ2-4; D perhaps matches TRBD2 (7 bases). Germline lookup yields CDR1 LGHNA and CDR2 YNFKEQ. CDR3 length: 18 amino acids. V was trimmed by 0 bases and J by 1 base, leaving 16 bases between them. The CDR3 DNA follows: TGTGCCAGCAGCCAAGAACTGCGCGGGGGCTTCGCCAAAAACATTCAGTACTTC. This encodes CASSQELRGGFAKNIQYF.

This clonotype was detected only once. The germline gene is not matched at one end of the junction; a read error may be the cause. V and J are TRBV20-1 and TRBJ2-3, with TRBD2 matching 16 bases. The CDR3 loop spans 17 amino acids. Per germline, CDR1 DFQATT and CDR2 SNEGSKA (reference sequence). The CDR3 here is CCAQGLAGGASTDTRYF. The CDR3 nucleotides are TGCTGTGCCCAGGGACTAGCGGGGGGGGCTAGCACAGATACGCGGTATTTT.

V and J are TRBV5-1 and TRBJ2-1; 7 nucleotides agree with TRBD2. Germline values: CDR1 SGHRS, CDR2 YFSETQ. There are 15 residues in the CDR3. V dropped 5 bases and J dropped 8; count of bases not matched to a gene: 13. The CDR3 loop reads CASRLRSGGDDEQFF. The DNA for the CDR3 is TGCGCCAGCAGGCTACGTAGTGGGGGGGACGATGAGCAGTTCTTC.

The V and J genes are TRBV28 and TRBJ1-3; 7 nucleotides agree with TRBD1. Per germline, CDR1 MDHEN and CDR2 SYDVKM. The CDR3 extends over 15 amino acids. With 8 bases clipped from V and 1 base from J, the junction kept 8 bases outside the gene matches. The CDR3 protein is CASRSGTASGNTIYF. The CDR3 nucleotides read TGTGCCAGCCGCTCCGGGACAGCGTCTGGAAACACCATATATTTT.

CDR3 bases: TGTGCCAGCTCGCCCACCCTCCAAGAGACCCAGTACTTC. Translation gives CASSPTLQETQYF. This chain links TRBV18 with TRBJ2-5, with D uncertain. Germline values: CDR1 KGHSH, CDR2 LQKENI. The V end lost 6 bases, the J end lost 1 base, and 9 bases lay between the germline ends. The CDR3 extends over 13 amino acids.

This clonotype appeared many times. The chain uses TRBV20-1 and TRBJ2-5, with 8 nucleotides matching TRBD2. The CDR3 contains 15 residues. V trimming: 6 bases; J trimming: 0 bases; junction bases outside the gene matches: 9. CDR1 and CDR2 from the germline V gene are DFQATT and SNEGSKA (reference sequence). CDR3: CSAPSLAENQETQYF. The CDR3, as DNA: TGCAGTGCCCCTTCACTAGCGGAAAACCAAGAGACCCAGTACTTC.

Points on this clonotype: This may be a read error, as it is one base from a much larger clone. V gene TRBV5-6 combines with J gene TRBJ2-3, with D possibly called TRBD1 or TRBD2 (5 bases each). Germline V lookup: CDR1 SGHDT, CDR2 YYEEEE. The CDR3 runs to 15 residues. The CDR3 bases are TGTGCCAACAGCTTGGTTGGCTGGGGGACAGATACGCAGTATTTT. Its protein product is CANSLVGWGTDTQYF.

The chain is built from TRBV5-1 and TRBJ2-5; D may be TRBD1 (6 bases). Germline CDR1 is SGHRS and CDR2 is YFSETQ. Trimming removed 6 bases at V and 4 bases at J, with 16 bases between. The CDR3 is 14 residues long. CDR3 sequence: CASNLGWGRETQYF. As DNA, the CDR3 is TGCGCCAGCAACCTCGGGTGGGGGCGAGAGACCCAGTACTTC. Full variable domain (remainder filled in from reference TRBV5-1 and TRBJ2-5): KAGVTQTPRYLIKTRGQQVTLSCSPISGHRSVSWYQQTPGQGLQFLFEYFSETQRNKGNFPGRFSGRQFSNSRSEMNVSTLELGDSALYLCASNLGWGRETQYFGPGTRLLVL.

The CDR3 here is CASRPPGQIAGELFF. The CDR3 DNA reads as TGTGCCAGCAGACCCCCCGGACAGATCGCCGGGGAGCTGTTTTTT. This sequence joins TRBV6-1 and TRBJ2-2, with D possibly TRBD1 on 6 matching bases. The CDR3 spans 15 residues. Germline lookup yields CDR1 MNHNS and CDR2 SASEGT. The V end lost 6 bases, the J end lost 6 bases, and 17 bases lay between the germline ends.

This clonotype was counted many times. The chain links TRBV12-3 or TRBV12-4 to TRBJ2-5; no clear D. The germline V and J ends were trimmed by 7 bases and 1 base, with 10 bases remaining between them. CDR3 length equals 13 residues. The CDR3 sequence: CASTPGFQETQYF. The DNA of the CDR3 is TGTGCCAGCACCCCTGGATTCCAAGAGACCCAGTACTTC.

This clonotype was seen a few times. The chain uses TRBV3-2 and TRBJ1-1. TRBV3-2 is recorded as a pseudogene. This CDR3 region has 14 residues. CDR3 sequence reads: CASSPLGMNTEAFF. The CDR3 DNA is TGTGCCAGCAGCCCATTGGGGATGAACACTGAAGCTTTCTTT.

The chain couples TRBV20-1 to TRBJ2-5; 8 bases agree with TRBD2. CDR1 DFQATT and CDR2 SNEGSKA come from the germline V gene (reference sequence). J was trimmed by 5 bases and V by 4 bases; bases with no gene match: 9. The CDR3 contains 14 residues. The CDR3 reads CSAISGGGWETQYF. CDR3 bases: TGCAGTGCTATTTCCGGGGGGGGCTGGGAGACCCAGTACTTC.

In its sample, this clonotype was seen many times. This sequence joins TRBV7-9 and TRBJ1-2; 9 bases line up with TRBD1. The ends lost 5 bases at V and 2 bases at J; junction bases unmatched: 9. The CDR3 sequence is 16 residues long. Looked up from germline, CDR1 is SEHNR and CDR2 is FQNEAQ (reference sequence). Here the CDR3 DNA reads TGTGCCAGCAGCCAACAAGCCGGGACAGGGAACTATGGCTACACCTTC. Encoded protein: CASSQQAGTGNYGYTF. The complete variable domain, with remaining parts taken from reference TRBV7-9 and TRBJ1-2, reads DTGVSQNPRHKITKRGQNVTFRCDPISEHNRLYWYRQTLGQGPEFLTYFQNEAQLEKSRLLSDRFSAERPKGSFSTLEIQRTEQGDSAMYLCASSQQAGTGNYGYTFGSGTRLTVV.

The chain carries TRBV5-1 and TRBJ2-7, with D hard to call. CDR3 length: 12 amino acids. The V gene lost 6 bases and the J gene lost 3 bases, with 10 bases spanning the gap. Germline CDR1 is SGHRS and CDR2 is YFSETQ. CDR3 sequence: CASNQDGYEQYF. The CDR3, as DNA: TGCGCCAGCAATCAGGACGGCTACGAGCAGTACTTC.

The sample holds many counts of this clonotype. The rearrangement links TRBV12-3 or TRBV12-4 to TRBJ1-2; D is uncertain. Trimming removed 2 bases from V and 8 bases from J, with 9 bases in between. The CDR3 runs 12 residues. The CDR3 is CASSLRVGGYTF. The DNA of the CDR3 is TGTGCCAGCAGTTTAAGGGTTGGGGGCTACACCTTC.

This clonotype occurred a few times. The rearrangement joins TRBV5-1 to TRBJ1-2, with D unclear. Germline assignment: CDR1 SGHRS and CDR2 YFSETQ. V dropped 4 bases and J dropped 7 bases, with 17 bases sitting between them. CDR3 length: 14 residues. The CDR3 region is CASSPETGRGGYTF. The CDR3 DNA sequence: TGCGCCAGCAGCCCCGAGACGGGAAGAGGTGGCTACACCTTC.

There are many counts of this clonotype. This chain joins TRBV5-1 and TRBJ1-3, with 10 bases aligning to TRBD1. Germline V gives CDR1 SGHRS, CDR2 YFSETQ. With V trimmed by 4 bases and J by 6 bases, 13 bases remained unmatched. CDR3 length: 17 amino acids. CDR3 sequence: CASSRRAGTGEENTIYF. Here the CDR3 DNA reads TGCGCCAGCAGCCGAAGGGCCGGGACAGGGGAGGAAAACACCATATATTTT.

This clonotype showed up many times. The J gene is TRBJ2-1, the V gene TRBV20-1; 14 bases line up with TRBD2. After removal of 0 bases from V and 6 bases from J, the junction contained 10 bases not matched to a gene. CDR3 size: 18 residues. The germline V gene has CDR1 DFQATT and CDR2 SNEGSKA (reference sequence). The CDR3 bases are TGCAGTGCTAGAGATGCTAAGACTAGCGGGGGGGCGGGCAATGAGCAGTTCTTC. It translates to CSARDAKTSGGAGNEQFF.

As regards this clonotype: With a much larger clone just one base away, this may be a read error. The chain carries TRBV25-1 and TRBJ1-2; 7 bases fit TRBD1. The CDR3 has 13 amino acids. Per germline, CDR1 MGHDK and CDR2 SYGVNS. The DNA for the CDR3 is TGTGCCAGCAGTGAATCCGGGACAGCTGGCGACACCTTC. Its protein is CASSESGTAGDTF.

In its sample, this clonotype was seen many times. The genes are TRBV20-1 and TRBJ2-1; possibly TRBD2 for D (7 bases). Germline CDR1 DFQATT, CDR2 SNEGSKA (reference sequence). The V end lost 6 bases, the J end lost 10 bases, and 19 bases lay between the germline ends. This CDR3 contains 13 residues. The chain's CDR3 is CSAAGAGSGEQFF. The DNA for the CDR3 is TGCAGTGCGGCGGGGGCGGGGTCAGGGGAGCAGTTCTTC.

Comment on this clonotype: With a much larger clone just one base away, this may be a read error. The chain links TRBV7-9 to TRBJ1-5, with D perhaps TRBD1 (6 bases). The length of the CDR3 is 15 residues. Germline CDR1 is SEHNR and CDR2 is FQNEAQ (reference sequence). In nucleotides, the CDR3 is TGTGCCAGCAGCTTAGGAAAGGGGGGCAATAAGCCCCAGCATTTT. It yields the protein CASSLGKGGNKPQHF.